This passage covers 24 T cell receptor beta chains from one sample sequenced in a study of blood T cell repertoires in COVID-19. Profiled with immunoSEQ multiplex PCR; TCRdb holds only in-frame clones, not every one. The data show around 400,000 clones, 83% seen once. Sequencing was carried out using PBMCs or T cells enriched from blood (not recorded which). The receptors come from a woman between 45 and 65 years old who had recovered from COVID-19.

V gene TRBV29-1 combines with J gene TRBJ2-3; possibly TRBD1 for D (5 bases). The ends were cut back, 6 bases at V and 0 bases at J, with 10 bases in the middle. This CDR3 has 13 amino acids. Germline lookup yields CDR1 SQVTM and CDR2 ANQGSEA. CDR3 coding DNA: TGCAGCGTCGACAGTTCTAGCACAGATACGCAGTATTTT. Amino acid sequence: CSVDSSSTDTQYF.

On this clone itself: At the DNA level, this CDR3 is encoded by other sequences in the same sample as well. The rearrangement links TRBV30 to TRBJ1-3, with a weak D call TRBD1 (6 bases). Germline CDR1 is GTSNPN and CDR2 is SVGIG (reference sequence). CDR3 length equals 14 residues. Trimming took 2 bases from V and 3 from J, leaving 11 bases between them. CDR3 nucleotide sequence: TGTGCCTGGAGTTTACAGGGCGGTGGAAACACCATATATTTT. This codes for CAWSLQGGGNTIYF.

V and J are TRBV4-3 and TRBJ1-2, with 11 bases identical to TRBD1. V shed 0 bases, J shed 4 bases, and the junction held 10 bases outside the gene matches. Germline V gives CDR1 LGHNA, CDR2 YSLEER. The CDR3 covers 18 residues. The DNA of the CDR3 is TGCGCCAGCAGCCAAGATAGGACAGGGGGCGTCCCCCCCTATGGCTACACCTTC. Amino acids: CASSQDRTGGVPPYGYTF.

The chain is built from TRBV3-1 (or the pseudogene TRBV3-2) and TRBJ1-6; D is perhaps TRBD1 (5 bases). V was clipped by 3 bases and J by 10 bases, with 19 bases between them. This CDR3 comprises 16 residues. From germline, CDR1 is LGHDT and CDR2 YNNKEL (reference sequence). CDR3 in amino acids: CASSHLGAVGESPLHF. As DNA, the CDR3 is TGTGCCAGCAGCCATTTAGGGGCGGTGGGTGAGTCACCCCTCCACTTT.

The V gene is TRBV11-3, the J gene TRBJ2-7, with TRBD1 identical over 10 bases. Losses at the gene ends were 1 base for V and 2 bases for J; bases not matched to a gene: 2. Germline CDR1 and CDR2: SGHNT and YENEEA. The CDR3 is made up of 15 amino acids. The DNA of the CDR3 is TGTGCCAGCAGCTTAGGGACAGGGGGAGCCTACGAGCAGTACTTC. It translates to CASSLGTGGAYEQYF.

V is TRBV4-3 and J is TRBJ1-2; TRBD1 matches 8 bases. The V segment lost 1 base and the J segment 7 bases; nucleotides outside the gene matches: 5. In germline, CDR1 is LGHNA, CDR2 YSLEER. The CDR3 covers 14 residues. The CDR3 sequence: CASSQGAGGRGYTF. DNA of the CDR3: TGCGCCAGCAGCCAAGGCGCAGGGGGCCGTGGCTACACCTTC.

Only one count was recorded for this clone. This chain links TRBV2 with TRBJ1-1; D may be TRBD1 (6 bases). V dropped 10 bases and J dropped 7 bases, with 22 bases sitting between them. The CDR3 sequence is 14 residues long. Germline V gene sequence: CDR1 SNHLY, CDR2 FYNNEI. CDR3 sequence reads: CATALQGGGSEAFF. CDR3 bases: TGTGCCACCGCACTACAGGGCGGAGGAAGTGAAGCTTTCTTT.

This clone showed up just a few times. The chain uses TRBV5-5 and TRBJ1-2; D might be TRBD1 (6 bases). The CDR3 has 12 amino acids. Germline V gene sequence: CDR1 SGHKS, CDR2 YYEKEE (reference sequence). V was pared by 7 bases and J by 0 bases, with 7 bases between. The CDR3 sequence is CASGTPNYGYTF. The CDR3 DNA reads TGTGCCAGCGGGACACCTAACTATGGCTACACCTTC.

This clone was picked up one time. The V gene is TRBV7-9, the J gene TRBJ2-1; tentative D call: TRBD1 (5 bases). V was trimmed by 8 bases and J by 6 bases, leaving 8 bases between them. CDR1 SEHNR and CDR2 FQNEAQ come from the germline V gene (reference sequence). CDR3 length: 11 amino acids. The CDR3 nucleotides are TGTGCCAGCGATAGGGGCAATGAGCAGTTCTTC. This encodes CASDRGNEQFF.

The chain has TRBV19 and TRBJ1-2; no clear D. Per the germline V gene, CDR1 is LNHDA and CDR2 is SQIVND (reference sequence). V was shortened by 4 bases and J by 0 bases, with 18 bases between the two germline ends. The CDR3 runs 17 residues. The CDR3 spells CASSTSSGRISNYGYTF. The CDR3 DNA follows: TGTGCCAGTAGTACTAGTTCCGGAAGGATCTCTAACTATGGCTACACCTTC. Together with reference TRBV19 and TRBJ1-2, the CDR3 gives the full variable domain: DGGITQSPKYLFRKEGQNVTLSCEQNLNHDAMYWYRQDPGQGLRLIYYSQIVNDFQKGDIAEGYSVSREKKESFPLTVTSAQKNPTAFYLCASSTSSGRISNYGYTFGSGTRLTVV.

CDR3 residues: CASSRSRDNSPLHF. The CDR3, as DNA: TGTGCCAGTAGTAGGAGCAGGGATAATTCACCCCTCCACTTT. This chain joins TRBV19 and TRBJ1-6; possible D gene TRBD1, 5 bases. V dropped 4 bases and J dropped 5 bases, with 9 bases sitting between them. Germline V gene lookup returns CDR1 LNHDA and CDR2 SQIVND (reference sequence). The CDR3 runs 14 residues.

The genes are TRBV29-1 and TRBJ1-1; 11 nucleotides agree with TRBD1. Germline trimming cut 6 bases from V and 5 bases from J; bases unmatched to any gene: 5. The CDR3 contains 13 residues. CDR1 and CDR2 from the germline V gene are SQVTM and ANQGSEA. CDR3 residues: CSVGQGAGTEAFF. DNA of the CDR3: TGCAGCGTCGGACAGGGGGCGGGAACTGAAGCTTTCTTT.

The V and J genes are TRBV7-2 and TRBJ1-1; TRBD1 might be the D (5 bases). Deletions cut 5 bases from V and 6 bases from J, with 10 bases between. The CDR3 loop spans 12 amino acids. Germline V lookup: CDR1 SGHTA, CDR2 FQGNSA. The CDR3 region has the DNA TGTGCCAGCAGCGAATGGGGGGCTGAAGCTTTCTTT. Its translation is CASSEWGAEAFF.

The V call is TRBV16, the J call TRBJ2-1; D is ambiguous. The CDR3 is 11 residues long. Germline V gene data show CDR1 as KGHSY and CDR2 as FQNENV. The V gene lost 4 bases and the J gene lost 8 bases, with 6 bases spanning the gap. As DNA, the CDR3 is TGTGCCAGCAGCCCGGAGTATGAGCAGTTCTTC. Translated, it gives CASSPEYEQFF.

This chain links TRBV3-1 (or the pseudogene TRBV3-2) with TRBJ1-2; 7 bases fit TRBD1. The V and J ends lost 3 bases and 2 bases, in that order; junction bases with no gene match: 3. The germline V gene has CDR1 LGHDT and CDR2 YNNKEL (reference sequence). This CDR3 contains 14 residues. Here the CDR3 reads CASSHRTGNYGYTF. The DNA of the CDR3 is TGTGCCAGCAGCCATAGGACAGGAAACTATGGCTACACCTTC.

The J gene is TRBJ1-1, the V gene TRBV6-2 or TRBV6-3; D unresolved. V was shortened by 6 bases and J by 1 base, with 12 bases between the two germline ends. In germline, CDR1 is MNHEY, CDR2 SVGEGT. The CDR3 has 14 residues. The CDR3 DNA reads TGTGCCAGCAGCCTACTACGGGGGAACACTGAAGCTTTCTTT. It encodes CASSLLRGNTEAFF.

This chain joins TRBV18 and TRBJ1-2; D is perhaps TRBD1 (6 bases). The CDR3 sequence is 13 residues long. The V gene's germline CDR1 is KGHSH and CDR2 LQKENI. V lost 3 bases and J 5 bases, leaving 10 bases between the germline ends. As DNA, the CDR3 is TGTGCCAGCTCACCGAACAGGGTTTATGGCTACACCTTC. Its translation: CASSPNRVYGYTF.

The CDR3 protein is CASSSQGSGYGYTF. The CDR3 DNA follows: TGTGCCAGCAGCTCACAGGGGTCCGGGTATGGCTACACCTTC. The chain recombines TRBV7-2 with TRBJ1-2, with TRBD1 matching over 7 bases. The V segment lost 4 bases and the J segment 5 bases; nucleotides outside the gene matches: 7. The length of the CDR3 is 14 residues. Germline CDR1 reads SGHTA; CDR2 reads FQGNSA.

This clone appeared a few times. The chain joins TRBV11-3 to TRBJ1-1, with a possible D match to TRBD1 (6 bases). The CDR3 sequence is 14 residues long. Between the trimmed V and J ends, which lost 5 bases and 4 bases, there was a span of 14 bases. Germline V gives CDR1 SGHNT, CDR2 YENEEA. The CDR3 region is CASSISAGATEAFF. DNA for the CDR3: TGTGCCAGCAGCATTAGTGCAGGGGCCACTGAAGCTTTCTTT. Full variable domain (remainder filled in from reference TRBV11-3 and TRBJ1-1): EAGVVQSPRYKIIEKKQPVAFWCNPISGHNTLYWYLQNLGQGPELLIRYENEEAVDDSQLPKDRFSAERLKGVDSTLKIQPAELGDSAVYLCASSISAGATEAFFGQGTRLTVV.

The chain combines TRBV7-9 with TRBJ2-6; TRBD1 agrees at 10 bases. Germline-derived CDR1 and CDR2 are SEHNR and FQNEAQ (reference sequence). Trimming took 5 bases from V and 4 from J; bases not matched to a gene: 11. This CDR3 has 18 residues. As DNA, the CDR3 is TGTGCCAGCAGCCTCCGGGACAGGGGATCTCTCGGGGCCAACGTCCTGACTTTC. It encodes CASSLRDRGSLGANVLTF.

The V gene is TRBV18, the J gene TRBJ1-2; D is possibly TRBD1 (6 bases). V lost 2 bases and J lost 2, with 12 bases in between. This CDR3 has 15 residues. The germline V gene encodes CDR1 KGHSH and CDR2 LQKENI. The CDR3 spells CASSPGTRQNYGYTF. DNA of the CDR3: TGTGCCAGCTCACCAGGGACAAGACAAAACTATGGCTACACCTTC.

This chain uses TRBV30 with TRBJ2-7; weak D call: TRBD1 (6 bases). This CDR3 is 13 amino acids long. The germline V gene encodes CDR1 GTSNPN and CDR2 SVGIG (reference sequence). V was trimmed by 2 bases and J by 5 bases, leaving 13 bases between them. The CDR3 region has the DNA TGTGCCTGGAGTAGACAGGTTTCGAACGAGCAGTACTTC. The encoded protein is CAWSRQVSNEQYF.

The chain carries TRBV2 and TRBJ1-2; D remains unclear. Germline CDR1 is SNHLY and CDR2 is FYNNEI. The CDR3 consists of 12 residues. Trimming left V 6 bases short and J 7 bases short, with 12 bases between. The CDR3 here is CASRQEGTGYTF. The CDR3 DNA is TGTGCCAGCAGACAAGAGGGTACTGGCTACACCTTC.

Concerning this clone: The same CDR3 can be traced to other DNA sequences in this sample. The rearrangement uses TRBV18 and TRBJ1-6, with TRBD1 identical over 7 bases. V dropped 3 bases and J dropped 0; count of bases not matched to a gene: 2. Germline V gene data show CDR1 as KGHSH and CDR2 as LQKENI. The CDR3 runs 16 residues. This CDR3 reads CASSPTGSSYNSPLHF. Here the CDR3 DNA reads TGTGCCAGCTCACCGACAGGGAGCTCCTATAATTCACCCCTCCACTTT.